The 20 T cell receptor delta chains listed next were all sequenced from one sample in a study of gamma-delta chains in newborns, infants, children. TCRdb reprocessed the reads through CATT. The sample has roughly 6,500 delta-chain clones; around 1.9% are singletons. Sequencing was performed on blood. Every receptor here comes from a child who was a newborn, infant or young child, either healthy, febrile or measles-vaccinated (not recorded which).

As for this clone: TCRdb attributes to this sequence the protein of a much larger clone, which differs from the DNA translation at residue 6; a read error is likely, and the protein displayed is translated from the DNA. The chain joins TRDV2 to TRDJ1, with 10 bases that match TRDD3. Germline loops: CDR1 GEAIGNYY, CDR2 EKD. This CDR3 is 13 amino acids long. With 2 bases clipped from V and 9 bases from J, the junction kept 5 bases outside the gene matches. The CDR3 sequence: CACDKVLGDQLIF. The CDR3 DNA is TGTGCCTGTGACAAAGTACTGGGGGATCAACTCATCTTT.

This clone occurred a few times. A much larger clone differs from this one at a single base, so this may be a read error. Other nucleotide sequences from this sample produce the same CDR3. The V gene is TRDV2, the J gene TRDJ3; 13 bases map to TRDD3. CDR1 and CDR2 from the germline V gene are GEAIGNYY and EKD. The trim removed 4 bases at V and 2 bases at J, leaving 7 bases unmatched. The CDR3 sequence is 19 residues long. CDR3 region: CACEKLLGDTAWDTRQMFF. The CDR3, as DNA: TGTGCCTGTGAAAAGTTACTGGGGGATACGGCCTGGGACACCCGACAGATGTTTTTC.

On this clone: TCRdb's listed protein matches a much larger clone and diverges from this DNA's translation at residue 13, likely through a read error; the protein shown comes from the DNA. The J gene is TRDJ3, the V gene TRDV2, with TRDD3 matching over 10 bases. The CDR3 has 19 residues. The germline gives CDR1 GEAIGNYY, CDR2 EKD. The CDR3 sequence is CACDRTGGFPTWGTRQMFF. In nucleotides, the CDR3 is TGTGCCTGTGATCGTACTGGGGGATTTCCGACCTGGGGCACCCGACAGATGTTTTTC.

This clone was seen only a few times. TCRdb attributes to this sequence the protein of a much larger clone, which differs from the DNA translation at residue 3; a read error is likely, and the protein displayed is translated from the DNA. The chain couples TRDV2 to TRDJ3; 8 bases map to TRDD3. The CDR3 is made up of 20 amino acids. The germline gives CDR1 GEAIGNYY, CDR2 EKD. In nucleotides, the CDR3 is TGTGCCTTTGACCGAGTACTGGGGGCCATGAGCTCCTGGGACACCCGACAGATGTTTTTC. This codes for CAFDRVLGAMSSWDTRQMFF.

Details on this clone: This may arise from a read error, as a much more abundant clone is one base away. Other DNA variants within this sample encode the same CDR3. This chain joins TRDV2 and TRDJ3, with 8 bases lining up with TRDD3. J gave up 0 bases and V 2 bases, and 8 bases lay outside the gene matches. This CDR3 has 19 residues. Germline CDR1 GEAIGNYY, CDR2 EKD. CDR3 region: CACDSTGGYSSWDTRQMFF. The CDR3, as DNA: TGTGCCTGTGACAGTACTGGGGGGTACAGCTCCTGGGACACCCGACAGATGTTTTTC.

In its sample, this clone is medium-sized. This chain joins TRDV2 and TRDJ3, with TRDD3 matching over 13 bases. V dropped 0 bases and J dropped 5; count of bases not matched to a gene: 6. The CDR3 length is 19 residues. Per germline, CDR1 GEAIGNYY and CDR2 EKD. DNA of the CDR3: TGTGCCTGTGACACCGTACTGGGGGATACGCGCCGGGACACCCGACAGATGTTTTTC. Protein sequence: CACDTVLGDTRRDTRQMFF.

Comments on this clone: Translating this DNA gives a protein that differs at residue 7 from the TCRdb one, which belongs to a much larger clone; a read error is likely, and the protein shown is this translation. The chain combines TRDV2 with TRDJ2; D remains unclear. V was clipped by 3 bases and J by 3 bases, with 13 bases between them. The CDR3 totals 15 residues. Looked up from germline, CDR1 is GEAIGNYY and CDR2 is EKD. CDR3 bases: TGTGCCTGTGACGGGGTGAGGGAGCTGACAGCACAACTCTTCTTT. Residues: CACDGVRELTAQLFF.

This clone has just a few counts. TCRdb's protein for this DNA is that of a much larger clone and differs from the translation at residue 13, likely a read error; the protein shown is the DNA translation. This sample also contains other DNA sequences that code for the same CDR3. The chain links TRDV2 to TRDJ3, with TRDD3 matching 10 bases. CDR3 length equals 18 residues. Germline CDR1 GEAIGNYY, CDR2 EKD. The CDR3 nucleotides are TGTGCCTGTGACACCGGGGGATACGCCTCCTGGGACGCCCGACAGATGTTTTTC. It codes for CACDTGGYASWDARQMFF.

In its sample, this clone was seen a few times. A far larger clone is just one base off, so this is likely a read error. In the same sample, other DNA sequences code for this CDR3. Written as DNA, the CDR3 is TGTGCCTGTGACACTGTTTTACTGGGGGATATTTGGGACACCCGACAGATGTTTTTC. It translates to CACDTVLLGDIWDTRQMFF. V is TRDV2 and J is TRDJ3; the match to TRDD3 covers 11 bases. The CDR3 is made up of 19 amino acids. Germline V gives CDR1 GEAIGNYY, CDR2 EKD. The trim removed 1 base at V and 4 bases at J, leaving 8 bases unmatched.

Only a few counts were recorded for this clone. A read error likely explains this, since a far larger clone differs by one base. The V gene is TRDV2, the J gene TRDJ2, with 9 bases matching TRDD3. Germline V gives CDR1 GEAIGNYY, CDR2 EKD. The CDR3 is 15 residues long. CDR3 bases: TGTGCCCGTGACAAACTGGGGGATTTGACAGCACAACTCTTCTTT. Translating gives CARDKLGDLTAQLFF.

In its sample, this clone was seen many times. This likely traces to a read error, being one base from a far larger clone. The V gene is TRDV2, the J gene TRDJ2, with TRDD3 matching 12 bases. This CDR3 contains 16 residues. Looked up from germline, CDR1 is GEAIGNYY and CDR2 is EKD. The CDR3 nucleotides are TGTGCCTGTGACGTACTGGGGGATACTTTGGCAGCACAACTCTTCTTT. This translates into CACDVLGDTLAAQLFF.

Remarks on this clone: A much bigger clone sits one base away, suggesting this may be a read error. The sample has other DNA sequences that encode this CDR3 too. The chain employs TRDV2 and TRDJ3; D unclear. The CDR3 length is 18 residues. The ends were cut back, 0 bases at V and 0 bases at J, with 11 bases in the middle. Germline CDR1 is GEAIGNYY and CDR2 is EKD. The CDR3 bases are TGTGCCTGTGACACCGGAGATGCCTCCTCCTGGGACACCCGACAGATGTTTTTC. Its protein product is CACDTGDASSWDTRQMFF.

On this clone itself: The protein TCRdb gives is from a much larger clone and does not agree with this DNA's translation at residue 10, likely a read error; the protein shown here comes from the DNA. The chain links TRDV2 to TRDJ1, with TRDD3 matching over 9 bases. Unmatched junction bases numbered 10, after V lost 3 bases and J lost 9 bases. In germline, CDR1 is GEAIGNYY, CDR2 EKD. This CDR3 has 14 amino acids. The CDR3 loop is CACDFLTGGDELIF. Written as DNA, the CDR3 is TGTGCCTGTGACTTTCTTACTGGGGGAGACGAACTCATCTTT.

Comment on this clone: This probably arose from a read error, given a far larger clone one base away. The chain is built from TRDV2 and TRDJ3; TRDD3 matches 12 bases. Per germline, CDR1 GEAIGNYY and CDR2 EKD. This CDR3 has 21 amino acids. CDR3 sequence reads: CACDTAPTGGYTTWDTRRMFF. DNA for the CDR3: TGTGCCTGTGACACGGCGCCTACTGGGGGATACACCACCTGGGACACCCGACGGATGTTTTTC.

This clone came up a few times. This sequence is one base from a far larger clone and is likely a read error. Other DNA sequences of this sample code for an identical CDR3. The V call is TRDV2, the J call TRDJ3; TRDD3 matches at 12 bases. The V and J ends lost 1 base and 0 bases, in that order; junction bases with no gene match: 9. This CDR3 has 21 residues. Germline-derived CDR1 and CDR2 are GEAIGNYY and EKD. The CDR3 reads CACDTVLGDTRSSWDTRQMFF. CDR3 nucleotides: TGTGCCTGTGACACTGTACTGGGGGATACCCGAAGCTCCTGGGACACCCGACAGATGTTTTTC.

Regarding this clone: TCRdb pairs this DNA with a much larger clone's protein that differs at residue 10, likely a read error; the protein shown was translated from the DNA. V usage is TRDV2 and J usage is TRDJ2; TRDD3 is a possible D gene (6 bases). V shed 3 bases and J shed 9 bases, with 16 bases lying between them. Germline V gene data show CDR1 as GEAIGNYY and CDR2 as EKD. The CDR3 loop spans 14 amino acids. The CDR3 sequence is CACDSVLGWTQLFF. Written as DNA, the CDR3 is TGTGCCTGTGACTCCGTACTGGGATGGACACAACTCTTCTTT.

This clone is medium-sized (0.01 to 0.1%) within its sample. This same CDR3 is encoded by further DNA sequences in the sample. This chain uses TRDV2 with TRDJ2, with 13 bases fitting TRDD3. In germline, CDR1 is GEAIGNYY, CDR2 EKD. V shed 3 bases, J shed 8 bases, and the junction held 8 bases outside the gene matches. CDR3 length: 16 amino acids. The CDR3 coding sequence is TGTGCCTGTGACCTACTGGGGGATACGAGAAATGCACAACTCTTCTTT. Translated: CACDLLGDTRNAQLFF.

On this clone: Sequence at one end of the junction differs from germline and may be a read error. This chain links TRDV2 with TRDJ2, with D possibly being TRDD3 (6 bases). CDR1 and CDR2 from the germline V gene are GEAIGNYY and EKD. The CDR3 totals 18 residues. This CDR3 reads CACDTVWGRPSLIAQLFF. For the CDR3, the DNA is TGTGCCTGTGACACGGTCTGGGGACGTCCGTCTTTGATAGCACAACTCTTCTTT.

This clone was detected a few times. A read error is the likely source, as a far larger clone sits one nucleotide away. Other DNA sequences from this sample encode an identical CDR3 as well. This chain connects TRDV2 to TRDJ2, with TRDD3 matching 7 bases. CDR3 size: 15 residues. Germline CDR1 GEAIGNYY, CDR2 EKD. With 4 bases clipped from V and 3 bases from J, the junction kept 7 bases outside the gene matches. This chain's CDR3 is CACDTVGDLTAQLFF. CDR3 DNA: TGTGCCTGTGATACCGTGGGGGACCTGACAGCACAACTCTTCTTT.

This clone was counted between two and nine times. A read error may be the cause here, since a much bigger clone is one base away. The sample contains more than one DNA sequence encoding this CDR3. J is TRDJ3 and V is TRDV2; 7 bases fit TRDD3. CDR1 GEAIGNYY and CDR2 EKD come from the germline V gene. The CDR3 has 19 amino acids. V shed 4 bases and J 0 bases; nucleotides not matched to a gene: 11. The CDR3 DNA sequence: TGTGCCTGTGATACGGCTGGGGGCTCTAGCTCCTGGGACACCCGACAGATGTTTTTC. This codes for CACDTAGGSSSWDTRQMFF.